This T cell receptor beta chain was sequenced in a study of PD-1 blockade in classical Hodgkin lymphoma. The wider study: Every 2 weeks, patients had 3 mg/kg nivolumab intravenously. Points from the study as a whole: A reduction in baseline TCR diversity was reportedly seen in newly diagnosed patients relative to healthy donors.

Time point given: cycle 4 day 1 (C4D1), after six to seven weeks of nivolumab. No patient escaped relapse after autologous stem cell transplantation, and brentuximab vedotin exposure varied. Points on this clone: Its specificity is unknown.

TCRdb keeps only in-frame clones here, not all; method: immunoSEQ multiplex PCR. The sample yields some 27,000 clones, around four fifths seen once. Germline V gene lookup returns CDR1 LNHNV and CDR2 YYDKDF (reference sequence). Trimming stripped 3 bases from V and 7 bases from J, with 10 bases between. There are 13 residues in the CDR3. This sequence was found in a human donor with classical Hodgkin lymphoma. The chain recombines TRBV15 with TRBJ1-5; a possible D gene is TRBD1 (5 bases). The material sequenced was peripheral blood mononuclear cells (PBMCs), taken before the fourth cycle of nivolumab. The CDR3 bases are TGTGCCACCAGCAGCGAGGGGAGACAGCCCCAGCATTTT. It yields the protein CATSSEGRQPQHF.